The 8 T cell receptor beta chains below were found in one sample sequenced in a study of blood T cells in healthy people across ages. PCR was performed a second time for roughly 7 to 12 cycles using a sample-barcoded 5' primer and a J-beta primer mix. TCRdb ran MiXCR on the 5' RACE reads and lists one entry per CDR3 protein. The data show roughly 1.5 million distinct CDR3 sequences, around 40% seen once. Sequenced sample: blood. These receptors all come from a young woman in good health.

V usage is TRBV27 and J usage is TRBJ1-5; TRBD1 matches 9 bases. Germline V gives CDR1 MNHEY, CDR2 SMNVEV (reference sequence). J gave up 9 bases and V 7 bases, and 13 bases lay outside the gene matches. The CDR3 runs to 15 residues. CDR3 region: CASIMEAGQGMPQHF. CDR3 DNA sequence: TGTGCCAGCATAATGGAAGCGGGACAGGGTATGCCCCAGCATTTT.

This clonotype was seen at least ten times. The chain is built from TRBV4-3 and TRBJ2-3; D might be TRBD1 or TRBD2, each matching 5 bases. Germline V gene data show CDR1 as LGHNA and CDR2 as YSLEER. The V end lost 0 bases, the J end lost 0 bases, and 13 bases lay between the germline ends. The CDR3 is 17 residues long. CDR3 in DNA: TGCGCCAGCAGCCAAGACTACAGCGGACATAGCACAGATACGCAGTATTTT. Translated: CASSQDYSGHSTDTQYF.

V gene TRBV7-9 combines with J gene TRBJ1-1; D uncertain. With 4 bases removed from V and 0 bases from J, the gap between germline ends came to 12 bases. This CDR3 contains 15 residues. The V gene's germline CDR1 is SEHNR and CDR2 FQNEAQ (reference sequence). CDR3 in amino acids: CASSSGSGVNTEAFF. The CDR3 DNA sequence: TGTGCCAGCAGCTCTGGCTCCGGAGTGAACACTGAAGCTTTCTTT. The complete variable domain, with remaining parts taken from reference TRBV7-9 and TRBJ1-1, reads DTGVSQNPRHKITKRGQNVTFRCDPISEHNRLYWYRQTLGQGPEFLTYFQNEAQLEKSRLLSDRFSAERPKGSFSTLEIQRTEQGDSAMYLCASSSGSGVNTEAFFGQGTRLTVV.

The chain is built from TRBV27 and TRBJ1-4, with TRBD1 identical over 8 bases. Per the germline V gene, CDR1 is MNHEY and CDR2 is SMNVEV (reference sequence). This CDR3 comprises 14 residues. With 8 bases clipped from V and 6 bases from J, the junction kept 8 bases outside the gene matches. The CDR3 protein is CASARDRMDEKLFF. In DNA form, the CDR3 reads TGTGCCAGCGCCAGGGACAGGATGGATGAAAAACTGTTTTTT.

The chain is built from TRBV20-1 and TRBJ2-5; 7 nucleotides align to TRBD2. Germline assignment: CDR1 DFQATT and CDR2 SNEGSKA (reference sequence). V was pared by 3 bases and J by 11 bases, with 15 bases of the junction left unmatched. The CDR3 extends over 14 amino acids. CDR3 loop: CSASGAGVSLEQYF. The CDR3 DNA is TGCAGTGCTAGTGGGGCGGGAGTATCCCTTGAGCAGTACTTC.

The chain carries TRBV3-1 and TRBJ2-5; 12 bases are shared with TRBD2. CDR1 and CDR2 from the germline V gene are LGHDT and YNNKEL (reference sequence). The trim removed 5 bases at V and 1 base at J, leaving 5 bases unmatched. The CDR3 covers 16 residues. The CDR3: CASSYGLAGTQETQYF. CDR3 DNA: TGTGCCAGCAGCTACGGACTAGCGGGGACCCAAGAGACCCAGTACTTC.

The chain has TRBV15 and TRBJ1-6; no clear D. This CDR3 region has 12 residues. V was cut by 1 base and J by 6 bases, with 1 base left in between. Germline V lookup: CDR1 LNHNV, CDR2 YYDKDF (reference sequence). The CDR3 nucleotides read TGTGCCACCAGCAGAGTTAATTCACCCCTCCACTTT. Translating gives CATSRVNSPLHF.

V and J are TRBV5-6 and TRBJ2-7, with D possibly being TRBD2 (5 bases). V was clipped by 0 bases and J by 3 bases, with 10 bases between them. The CDR3 length is 14 residues. Germline values: CDR1 SGHDT, CDR2 YYEEEE. The CDR3 loop is CASSLGGYLYEQYF. For the CDR3, the DNA is TGTGCCAGCAGCTTGGGAGGGTATCTCTACGAGCAGTACTTC.